These T cell receptor beta chains were read from a single sample in a study of cytomegalovirus exposure and HLA in healthy donors. TCRdb's copy holds only in-frame clones and misses some; the assay was immunoSEQ multiplex PCR. Counted here are more than 85,000 clones, roughly 69% occurring once; the ten biggest clones make up 6.3%. Sequencing was done on a sample of PBMCs. The origin of the receptors is a woman in her 30s in good health and CMV-seronegative. Each CDR3 is given with its conserved first and last residue. The D gene is left open where the match is weak. Clone size is shown for a subset of rows, as once, few, many or a class of expanded clone.

TRBV19	TRBD2	TRBJ2-2	.	TGTGCCACCCGGACTAGCGGGGGATTCGCGAACACCGGGGAGCTGTTTTTT	CATRTSGGFANTGELFF
TRBV30	.	TRBJ1-2	.	TGTGCCTGGAGTCTACAGAACTATGGCTACACCTTC	CAWSLQNYGYTF
TRBV5-4	.	TRBJ1-1	.	TGTGCCAGCAGTCGTTTGGGAGTGAACACTGAAGCTTTCTTT	CASSRLGVNTEAFF
TRBV5-1	TRBD1	TRBJ1-1	few	TGCGCCAGCAGCGCGGACAGGGGGTTTTCTGAAGCTTTCTTT	CASSADRGFSEAFF
TRBV5-5	.	TRBJ2-7	.	TGTGCCAGCAGCTCCTCCCCTATAGACTCCTACGAGCAGTACTTC	CASSSSPIDSYEQYF
TRBV10-3	.	TRBJ2-1	.	TGTGCCAGCGGGATATACAATGAGCAGTTCTTC	CASGIYNEQFF
TRBV6-1	TRBD2	TRBJ2-5	.	TGTGCCAGCAGTGATTTTCTAGCGGGGGGCCTAAAAGAGACCCAGTACTTC	CASSDFLAGGLKETQYF
TRBV6-5	.	TRBJ2-2	.	TGTGCCAGCAGGGAGGGAGGCGCGAACACCGGGGAGCTGTTTTTT	CASREGGANTGELFF
TRBV19	.	TRBJ2-3	few	TGTGCCAGCCTAAGGGGGGATACGCAGTATTTT	CASLRGDTQYF
TRBV6-5	.	TRBJ1-2	.	TGTGCCAGCAGTTACTCAGGGGCGCGCAACTATGGCTACACCTTC	CASSYSGARNYGYTF
TRBV5-4	.	TRBJ1-4	few	TGTGCCAGCAGCCAAGGCGGACTTGGGGGGGGAAAAGGACTGTTTTTT	CASSQGGLGGGKGLFF
TRBV27	TRBD1	TRBJ2-7	.	TGTGCCAGCAGACTAACAGGGGGCAACGAGCAGTACTTC	CASRLTGGNEQYF
TRBV7-8	TRBD1	TRBJ1-1	.	TGTGCCAGCAGCCTGGACAGGGGCACTGAAGCTTTCTTT	CASSLDRGTEAFF
TRBV19	.	TRBJ2-3	.	TGTGCCAGTACCCAGCAGGGCAGTTTGGGTACGCAGTATTTT	CASTQQGSLGTQYF
TRBV10-3	TRBD1	TRBJ2-6	.	TGTGCCATCAGCCCGGGACAGGGGGCGCGAGGGGCCAACGTCCTGACTTTC	CAISPGQGARGANVLTF
TRBV27	.	TRBJ2-2	.	TGTGCCAGCAGTTTCGGAGGGGCCGGGGAGCTGTTTTTT	CASSFGGAGELFF
TRBV6-1	TRBD2	TRBJ2-1	.	TGTGCCAGCAGTGAAGCCCCGTCCGGGACTAGCGGGTATGAGCAGTTCTTC	CASSEAPSGTSGYEQFF
TRBV5-1	.	TRBJ1-1	.	TGCGCCAGCAGCTCCCAGGGTGACACTGAAGCTTTCTTT	CASSSQGDTEAFF
TRBV19	.	TRBJ2-7	.	TGTGCCAGTAGTATAGATTTTGCCGACTCAACCTACGAGCAGTACTTC	CASSIDFADSTYEQYF
TRBV4-3	.	TRBJ2-7	.	TGCGCCACCTCCCAAGGGGGCGAGCAGTACTTC	CATSQGGEQYF
TRBV19	TRBD1	TRBJ1-4	.	TGTGCCAGTAGCCGGGACAGGGACGAAAAACTGTTTTTT	CASSRDRDEKLFF
TRBV19	.	TRBJ1-5	few	TGTGCCAGTAGTTGGCGGAGCGGGGCGAGAAGCAATCAGCCCCAGCATTTT	CASSWRSGARSNQPQHF
TRBV7-2	TRBD2	TRBJ2-7	.	TGTGCCAGCAGCTTAGCAGCGGGAGGGCTCGACGAGCAGTACTTC	CASSLAAGGLDEQYF
TRBV13	.	TRBJ2-7	.	TGTGCCAGCAGCCCCCCCTCAGGAGGGGACTACGAGCAGTACTTC	CASSPPSGGDYEQYF
TRBV5-1	.	TRBJ2-7	once	TGCGCCAGCAGCCCCGTGGCGGGGCCGTCCTACGTGGAGCAGTACTTC	CASSPVAGPSYVEQYF
TRBV5-1	.	TRBJ2-1	.	TGCGCCAGCAGCCTCGCCCAGACACAGGTCAGGGAGCAGTTCTTC	CASSLAQTQVREQFF
TRBV13	.	TRBJ1-1	medium-sized	TGTGCCAGCAGCTTAGGGCAGTCCCAACCCAGGGACACTGAAGCTTTCTTT	CASSLGQSQPRDTEAFF
TRBV10-3	.	TRBJ1-4	.	TGTGCCATCAGTGAGTCACCCCGGGGGGGCGGGGGGGAAACTAATGAAAAACTGTTTTTT	CAISESPRGGGGETNEKLFF
TRBV5-4	TRBD1	TRBJ1-2	once	TGTGCCAGCAGCTCGTTACAGGGGTGGAGTGGCTACACCTTC	CASSSLQGWSGYTF
TRBV19	.	TRBJ1-2	many	TGTGCCAGTAGTATCCCCGGCTATGGCTACACCTTC	CASSIPGYGYTF
TRBV10-1	.	TRBJ2-7	many	TGCGCCAGCGGGACTGTCTACGAGCAGTACTTC	CASGTVYEQYF
TRBV6-5	.	TRBJ1-2	.	TGTGCCAGCAGTTCAATCAATCAGGGGAACTATGGCTACACCTTC	CASSSINQGNYGYTF
TRBV6-6	.	TRBJ2-1	.	TGTGCCAGCAGTTACGCAGTTTACAATGAGCAGTTCTTC	CASSYAVYNEQFF
TRBV4-1	.	TRBJ2-2	.	TGCGCCAGCAGCCAGCACACCGGGATTAATCTTCGGGAGCTGTTTTTT	CASSQHTGINLRELFF
TRBV6-1	.	TRBJ1-3	few	TGTGCCAGCACGTTTTCCTCCGGTGGAAACACCATATATTTT	CASTFSSGGNTIYF
TRBV5-1	.	TRBJ2-2	few	TGCGCCAGCAGCTTGAGCGGGTCCGGGGAGCTGTTTTTT	CASSLSGSGELFF
TRBV10-2	.	TRBJ2-2	.	TGCGCCAGCACCACAGGGGGGGACACCGGGGAGCTGTTTTTT	CASTTGGDTGELFF
TRBV11-2	TRBD1	TRBJ2-5	.	TGTGCCAACAGCTTATGGGCGGGACAGGGAGAGACCCAGTACTTC	CANSLWAGQGETQYF
TRBV10-3	.	TRBJ2-5	few	TGTGCCATCAGTGAGGGGGAGAGGGAGACCCAGTACTTC	CAISEGERETQYF
TRBV11-3	TRBD2	TRBJ2-1	.	TGTGCCAGCAGCTTCTCTAGCGGGAGCTACAATGAGCAGTTCTTC	CASSFSSGSYNEQFF
TRBV28	TRBD2	TRBJ2-1	.	TGTGCCAGCAGCCCCTACGGGAGGCCGTACAATGAGCAGTTCTTC	CASSPYGRPYNEQFF
TRBV7-9	TRBD1	TRBJ2-7	.	TGTGCCGGTAGTGGGACAGGGTCCTACGAGCAGTACTTC	CAGSGTGSYEQYF
TRBV2	TRBD1	TRBJ1-3	many	TGTGCCAGACGCCGGGACAGGGGTAACACCATATATTTT	CARRRDRGNTIYF
TRBV28	.	TRBJ2-7	.	TGTGCCAGCACCTCGCCGGGACAAGGAGCCTACGAGCAGTACTTC	CASTSPGQGAYEQYF
TRBV2	.	TRBJ2-7	.	TGTGCCAGCAGTGTCGGAGAATACGAGCAGTACTTC	CASSVGEYEQYF
TRBV5-1	.	TRBJ2-3	.	TGCGCCAGCAGCTCTTCGGTCTTCCCGACTAGCACAGATACGCAGTATTTT	CASSSSVFPTSTDTQYF
TRBV29-1	TRBD1	TRBJ1-5	few	TGCAGCGTGAACAGGGGGCTCCAGCATTTT	CSVNRGLQHF
TRBV28	.	TRBJ2-4	.	TGTGCCAGCAGTTTAGTTGGGAGGGGGGTTAAAAACATTCAGTACTTC	CASSLVGRGVKNIQYF
TRBV10-2	.	TRBJ1-1	few	TGCGCCAGCAGCGTCTCAGGGGTCATGAACACTGAAGCTTTCTTT	CASSVSGVMNTEAFF
TRBV19	TRBD2	TRBJ2-1	.	TGTGCCAGTAGTATAGGACTAGCGGACTACAATGAGCAGTTCTTC	CASSIGLADYNEQFF
TRBV5-1	TRBD2	TRBJ2-1	.	TGCGCCAGCAGTCGAATGGCTAGCGGGGGTGATGAGCAGTTCTTC	CASSRMASGGDEQFF
TRBV7-7	.	TRBJ2-5	.	TGTGCCAGCAGCCCGAGGATCGCAGAGACCCAGTACTTC	CASSPRIAETQYF
TRBV28	TRBD1	TRBJ2-5	once	TGTGCCAGCACCCCAGGGGACAGGGGGGGAGAGACCCAGTACTTC	CASTPGDRGGETQYF
TRBV5-4	TRBD1	TRBJ1-2	.	TGTGCCAGCAGCTTGACAGGGGGGCCGGGCTATGGCTACACCTTC	CASSLTGGPGYGYTF
TRBV19	.	TRBJ2-5	once	TGTGCCAGTAGTATTTCCGACAGGCCCCCAGGGACCCAGTACTTC	CASSISDRPPGTQYF
TRBV7-2	.	TRBJ2-7	few	TGTGCCAGCAGCTTCGGGTTGCCCTACGAGCAGTACTTC	CASSFGLPYEQYF
TRBV5-6	TRBD1	TRBJ1-2	few	TGTGCCAGCAGCTTGGCGGGACAGCCTTATGGCTACACCTTC	CASSLAGQPYGYTF
TRBV6-5	.	TRBJ2-7	.	TGTGCCAGCAGCGGGGTGGCAGCTGTTCCCTACGAGCAGTACTTC	CASSGVAAVPYEQYF
TRBV6-1	.	TRBJ2-3	.	TGTGCCAGCAGTGAAATTCTAGACCTTAGCACAGATACGCAGTATTTT	CASSEILDLSTDTQYF